This is a list of T cell receptor beta chains from one sample in a study of OX40 agonist ivuxolimab in advanced cancers. TCRdb's copy holds only in-frame clones and misses some; the assay was immunoSEQ multiplex PCR. This table has 15,000 to 20,000 clones, 70% to 90% appearing once. The sequencing here drew on CD4+ or CD8+ T cells sorted from blood, taken in a trial of the OX40 agonist ivuxolimab. Receptors were obtained from an adult with an advanced solid tumor such as melanoma, head and neck, liver or kidney cancer. Each CDR3 is given with its conserved first and last residue. D genes are given only for firm matches. Rows give clone size only sometimes, using once, few, many, or a class for an expanded clone.

v_gene	abundance	d_gene	j_gene	CDR3nt	CDR3aa
TRBV27	medium-sized	.	TRBJ2-7	TGTGCCAGCAGTTTGGGCGGACCCTACGAGCAGTACTTC	CASSLGGPYEQYF
TRBV19	.	.	TRBJ2-7	TGTGCCAGTAGTGGAACAGGCTACGAGCAGTACTTC	CASSGTGYEQYF
TRBV19	.	TRBD1	TRBJ2-2	TGTGCCAGTAGTTCCCAGGGGGATTATACTGGCACCGGGGAGCTGTTTTTT	CASSSQGDYTGTGELFF
TRBV7-2	.	.	TRBJ1-1	TGTGCCAGCAGCTTAGCAGGGTGGGTTGAAGCTTTCTTT	CASSLAGWVEAFF
TRBV5-6	.	.	TRBJ2-7	TGTGCCAGCAGCTCGGGACTCGGCTCCTACGAGCAGTACTTC	CASSSGLGSYEQYF
TRBV2	.	.	TRBJ2-3	TGTGCCGCCCCCCTGAGGGGGGGGAGCACAGATACGCAGTATTTT	CAAPLRGGSTDTQYF
TRBV4-1	.	.	TRBJ2-1	TGCGCCAGCAGCCAAGATTTATCGGAGAATGAGCAGTTCTTC	CASSQDLSENEQFF
TRBV27	.	.	TRBJ2-1	TGTGCCAGCAGTTCGGGACTTCGCTGGAATGAGCAGTTCTTC	CASSSGLRWNEQFF
TRBV9	.	.	TRBJ2-1	TGTGCCAGCAGCACTCAGGGGAGAGGATACAATGAGCAGTTCTTC	CASSTQGRGYNEQFF
TRBV7-9	.	.	TRBJ2-3	TGTGCCAGCAGCCGGCCCGTAGAGGGCTTGGATACGCAGTATTTT	CASSRPVEGLDTQYF
TRBV28	.	.	TRBJ2-7	TGTGCCAGCAGTTCAGGGGACGAGCAGTACTTC	CASSSGDEQYF
TRBV11-3	.	.	TRBJ2-2	TGTGCCAGCAGCTCGACAGGCCGTCCCCCCGGGGAGCTGTTTTTT	CASSSTGRPPGELFF
TRBV11-2	.	.	TRBJ2-6	TGTGCCAGCAGCCGAACCTGCAAGCAACAAAGTCGGGCCAACGTCCTGACTTTC	CASSRTCKQQSRANVLTF
TRBV6-1	.	.	TRBJ1-1	TGTGCCAGCAGTTTCGACAACACTGAAGCTTTCTTT	CASSFDNTEAFF